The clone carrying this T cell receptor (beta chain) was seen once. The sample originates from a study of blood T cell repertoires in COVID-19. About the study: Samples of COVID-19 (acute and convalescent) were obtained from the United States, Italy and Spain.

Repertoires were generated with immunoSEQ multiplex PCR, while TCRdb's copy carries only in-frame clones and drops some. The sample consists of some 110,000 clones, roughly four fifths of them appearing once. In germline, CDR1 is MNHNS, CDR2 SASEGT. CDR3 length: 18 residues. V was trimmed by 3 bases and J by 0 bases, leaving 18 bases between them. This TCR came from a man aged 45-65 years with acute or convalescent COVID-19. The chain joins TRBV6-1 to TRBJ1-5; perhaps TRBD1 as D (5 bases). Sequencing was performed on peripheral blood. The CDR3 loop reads CASSDFLTGGVSNQPQHF. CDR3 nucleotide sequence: TGTGCCAGCAGTGACTTCCTGACCGGGGGGGTTAGCAATCAGCCCCAGCATTTT.